One sample yielded the 31 T cell receptor beta chains listed below, sequenced in a study of shared clonotypes between healthy human individuals. Naive CD8 populations comprised CD45RO-negative cells positively selected for CCR7, excluding terminally differentiated effector memory CD45RA+ cells. Only in-frame clones appear in the TCRdb table, and some are missing; sequencing was by immunoSEQ multiplex PCR. The table has around 2.1 million clones, about 92% seen once; the top ten hold more than 1.5%. The sequenced sample was naive CD8+ T cells from PBMCs. These receptors were obtained from a man aged 18 to 30 in good health. Some clones in this sample may be carry-over from other donors' samples.

The rearrangement joins TRBV5-5 to TRBJ2-7; possible D gene TRBD2, 5 bases. In germline, CDR1 is SGHKS, CDR2 YYEKEE (reference sequence). The CDR3 is 14 residues long. V was pared by 0 bases and J by 2 bases, with 9 bases between. CDR3 nucleotide sequence: TGTGCCAGCAGCTTGGAGGGAGAGACCTACGAGCAGTACTTC. Translating it yields CASSLEGETYEQYF.

The chain recombines TRBV11-2 with TRBJ2-7, with a tentative D call TRBD1 (6 bases). Between the trimmed V and J ends, which lost 5 bases and 1 base, there was a span of 15 bases. Germline V gene data show CDR1 as SGHAT and CDR2 as FQNNGV. The CDR3 extends over 15 amino acids. DNA for the CDR3: TGTGCCAGCAGCCTGGGGACACGATATTCCTACGAGCAGTACTTC. Its protein is CASSLGTRYSYEQYF.

This clone came up once. The CDR3 nucleotides are TGTGCCATCAGTGAGGCGGGACTAGCGGGAGTAACAGATACGCAGTATTTT. This sequence encodes CAISEAGLAGVTDTQYF. This rearrangement joins TRBV10-3 to TRBJ2-3; 14 positions agree with TRBD2. Germline-derived CDR1 and CDR2 are ENHRY and SYGVKD. The CDR3 spans 17 residues. Losses at the gene ends were 2 bases for V and 3 bases for J; bases not matched to a gene: 4.

The rearrangement links TRBV5-6 to TRBJ2-7; D is uncertain. Germline-derived CDR1 and CDR2 are SGHDT and YYEEEE. The CDR3 is made up of 13 amino acids. The V end was cut by 4 bases, the J end by 2 bases, with 10 bases between. Here the CDR3 DNA reads TGTGCCAGCAGCGAGACGGTGACCTACGAGCAGTACTTC. It encodes CASSETVTYEQYF.

This sequence joins TRBV6-5 and TRBJ1-2; no clear D gene. Germline V CDR1 and CDR2: MNHEY, SVGAGI. The CDR3 has 14 residues. Trimming took 0 bases from V and 4 from J, leaving 9 bases between them. CDR3 in DNA: TGTGCCAGCAGTTACTCGCCGATAACCTATGGCTACACCTTC. Translating gives CASSYSPITYGYTF.

The chain is built from TRBV11-2 and TRBJ2-1, with D tentatively TRBD1 or TRBD2 (5 bases each). The CDR3 runs 13 residues. Germline V gene lookup returns CDR1 SGHAT and CDR2 FQNNGV. V was pared by 4 bases and J by 6 bases, with 10 bases between. CDR3 sequence: CASSSGRPNEQFF. The CDR3 nucleotides read TGTGCCAGCAGCTCGGGACGCCCCAATGAGCAGTTCTTC.

V and J are TRBV27 and TRBJ2-7; 7 nucleotides match TRBD2. CDR3 length: 14 residues. The ends lost 3 bases at V and 2 bases at J; junction bases unmatched: 4. Germline V gene data show CDR1 as MNHEY and CDR2 as SMNVEV (reference sequence). The DNA of the CDR3 is TGTGCCAGCAGTTTTACTAGCGTGGCCTACGAGCAGTACTTC. Its translation is CASSFTSVAYEQYF.

The rearrangement joins TRBV14 to TRBJ2-7; D gene unclear. Trimming pared 2 bases from V and 2 bases from J, leaving 13 bases between. From germline, CDR1 is SGHDN and CDR2 FVKESK. CDR3 size: 15 residues. The CDR3 DNA is TGTGCCAGCAGCCAACACGGGCGCCCAGCCTACGAGCAGTACTTC. Translating gives CASSQHGRPAYEQYF.

CDR3 DNA sequence: TGTGCCAGTAGTATAGTCGGCGAGAACAACTATGGCTACACCTTC. Amino acid sequence: CASSIVGENNYGYTF. V and J are TRBV19 and TRBJ1-2; D is unclear. Trimming took 1 base from V and 2 from J, leaving 11 bases between them. Germline-derived CDR1 and CDR2 are LNHDA and SQIVND (reference sequence). This CDR3 is 15 amino acids long.

The chain is built from TRBV11-2 and TRBJ2-1; D unresolved. CDR1 is SGHAT and CDR2 is FQNNGV in the germline V gene. CDR3 length: 12 amino acids. V was clipped by 5 bases and J by 10 bases, with 12 bases between them. As DNA, the CDR3 is TGTGCCAGCAGCCCCCCTGCGATAGAGCAGTTCTTC. This translates into CASSPPAIEQFF. The full variable domain, completed using reference TRBV11-2 and TRBJ2-1, is EAGVAQSPRYKIIEKRQSVAFWCNPISGHATLYWYQQILGQGPKLLIQFQNNGVVDDSQLPKDRFSAERLKGVDSTLKIQPAKLEDSAVYLCASSPPAIEQFFGPGTRLTVL.

A few counts support this clone. Within the sample, other DNA sequences also encode this same CDR3. The chain has TRBV28 and TRBJ2-7; D not resolved. In germline, CDR1 is MDHEN, CDR2 SYDVKM. Deletions cut 2 bases from V and 3 bases from J, with 5 bases between. The CDR3 totals 12 residues. The CDR3 protein is CASSLGGYEQYF. The CDR3 nucleotides read TGTGCCAGCAGTTTAGGCGGCTACGAGCAGTACTTC.

The chain is built from TRBV10-3 and TRBJ1-2, with TRBD1 matching 10 bases. There are 13 residues in the CDR3. J was trimmed by 5 bases and V by 6 bases; bases with no gene match: 3. Per the germline V gene, CDR1 is ENHRY and CDR2 is SYGVKD. The CDR3 region has the DNA TGTGCCATCAGCCCGGGACAGGGGTATGGCTACACCTTC. This translates into CAISPGQGYGYTF.

The J gene is TRBJ2-2, the V gene TRBV5-6; D assignment may be TRBD1 or TRBD2 (5 bases each). There are 17 residues in the CDR3. Germline CDR1 and CDR2: SGHDT and YYEEEE. Trimming pared 1 base from V and 1 base from J, leaving 14 bases between. The CDR3 region has the DNA TGTGCCAGCAGCTTGTTTATGGCAGGGAGGAACACCGGGGAGCTGTTTTTT. Its translation: CASSLFMAGRNTGELFF.

This rearrangement joins TRBV9 to TRBJ2-1; D possibly uses TRBD1 or TRBD2 (6 bases each). Germline V lookup: CDR1 SGDLS, CDR2 YYNGEE. CDR3 length equals 17 residues. The ends were cut back, 4 bases at V and 0 bases at J, with 17 bases in the middle. This CDR3 is CASSPTGAGSSYNEQFF. As DNA, the CDR3 is TGTGCCAGCAGCCCTACGGGGGCGGGGAGCTCCTACAATGAGCAGTTCTTC. Full variable domain (outside the CDR3, taken from reference TRBV9 and TRBJ2-1): DSGVTQTPKHLITATGQRVTLRCSPRSGDLSVYWYQQSLDQGLQFLIQYYNGEERAKGNILERFSAQQFPDLHSELNLSSLELGDSALYFCASSPTGAGSSYNEQFFGPGTRLTVL.

The V and J genes are TRBV27 and TRBJ2-7; D is ambiguous. The ends were cut back, 6 bases at V and 5 bases at J, with 14 bases in the middle. CDR1 and CDR2 from the germline V gene are MNHEY and SMNVEV (reference sequence). The CDR3 is 13 amino acids. The CDR3 region has the DNA TGTGCCAGCAGAGGCCGGCCCGCGAACGAGCAGTACTTC. Translating it yields CASRGRPANEQYF.

Concerning this clone: Other nucleotide sequences in the sample specify the same CDR3. This sequence joins TRBV28 and TRBJ2-1, with D unresolved. This CDR3 has 14 residues. V lost 3 bases and J 4 bases, leaving 10 bases between the germline ends. CDR1 MDHEN and CDR2 SYDVKM come from the germline V gene. CDR3 coding DNA: TGTGCCAGCAGTTTGGCCGATCCTTACAATGAGCAGTTCTTC. Its protein product is CASSLADPYNEQFF.

The rearrangement uses TRBV11-2 and TRBJ2-7; 10 bases agree with TRBD2. The trim removed 5 bases at V and 4 bases at J, leaving 11 bases unmatched. Germline V CDR1 and CDR2: SGHAT, FQNNGV. CDR3 length equals 16 residues. CDR3 nucleotides: TGTGCCAGCAGCCTACGGACTAGCGGAGACGGATACGAGCAGTACTTC. This codes for CASSLRTSGDGYEQYF.

V gene TRBV29-1 combines with J gene TRBJ2-7; D gene ambiguous. Looked up from germline, CDR1 is SQVTM and CDR2 is ANQGSEA. The V end lost 4 bases, the J end lost 3 bases, and 10 bases lay between the germline ends. There are 12 residues in the CDR3. The CDR3 region is CSVVVPIYEQYF. Written as DNA, the CDR3 is TGCAGCGTTGTAGTGCCGATCTACGAGCAGTACTTC.

The J gene is TRBJ2-1, the V gene TRBV20-1; no clear D. The germline V gene has CDR1 DFQATT and CDR2 SNEGSKA (reference sequence). The CDR3 runs 11 residues. The V end lost 4 bases, the J end lost 6 bases, and 7 bases lay between the germline ends. The CDR3 sequence is CSAKVRNEQFF. The DNA for the CDR3 is TGCAGTGCTAAGGTTCGCAATGAGCAGTTCTTC.

This clone was counted once. The chain joins TRBV6-6 to TRBJ1-3, with D possibly matching TRBD1 (5 bases). The CDR3 extends over 14 amino acids. Trimming stripped 2 bases from V and 2 bases from J, with 7 bases between. Germline V gene data show CDR1 as MNHNY and CDR2 as SVGAGI (reference sequence). CDR3 in amino acids: CASSYGGPGNTIYF. The CDR3, as DNA: TGTGCCAGCAGTTACGGGGGTCCTGGAAACACCATATATTTT.

The gene calls are TRBV2 and TRBJ2-3; D is unclear. Germline assignment: CDR1 SNHLY and CDR2 FYNNEI. CDR3 length: 14 residues. With 4 bases removed from V and 2 bases from J, the gap between germline ends came to 10 bases. The CDR3 sequence is CASSGVTFTDTQYF. The CDR3 bases are TGTGCCAGCAGTGGCGTCACCTTCACAGATACGCAGTATTTT.

This clone was seen only once. The chain joins TRBV7-3 to TRBJ2-1; D not certain. With 1 base removed from V and 8 bases from J, the gap between germline ends came to 18 bases. The CDR3 is 16 residues long. CDR1 and CDR2 (germline): SGHTA, FQGTGA. CDR3 nucleotides: TGTGCCAGCAGCTTAATAAGACGGCCGGATCGTGATGAGCAGTTCTTC. This gives the protein CASSLIRRPDRDEQFF.

The chain is built from TRBV5-1 and TRBJ2-7; D gene ambiguous. The CDR3 length is 15 residues. Trimming left V 4 bases short and J 3 bases short, with 17 bases between. In germline, CDR1 is SGHRS, CDR2 YFSETQ. CDR3 DNA sequence: TGCGCCAGCAGCCCTAGTGGGTCCCGAAGCTACGAGCAGTACTTC. It codes for CASSPSGSRSYEQYF.

This clone was seen more than once but under ten times. The chain links TRBV19 to TRBJ1-1, with 7 bases matching TRBD1. Germline CDR1 LNHDA, CDR2 SQIVND (reference sequence). The CDR3 covers 14 residues. V lost 7 bases to trimming and J lost 0 bases; unmatched junction nucleotides: 5. The CDR3 here is CASNTGQLNTEAFF. CDR3 nucleotide sequence: TGTGCCAGTAACACGGGACAGCTGAACACTGAAGCTTTCTTT.

This clone was seen just once. The chain combines TRBV25-1 with TRBJ1-1, with a tentative D call TRBD1 (5 bases). The length of the CDR3 is 14 residues. Germline values: CDR1 MGHDK, CDR2 SYGVNS. Deletions cut 1 base from V and 7 bases from J, with 13 bases between. CDR3 in DNA: TGTGCCAGCAGTGAATTAGGGTGGGGGGATGAAGCTTTCTTT. This translates into CASSELGWGDEAFF.

V and J are TRBV9 and TRBJ1-1; possible D gene TRBD1, 6 bases. The length of the CDR3 is 16 residues. Germline assignment: CDR1 SGDLS and CDR2 YYNGEE. V was trimmed by 5 bases and J by 0 bases, leaving 17 bases between them. CDR3 region: CASSLVGGPMNTEAFF. The CDR3 DNA is TGTGCCAGCAGTTTAGTAGGGGGGCCGATGAACACTGAAGCTTTCTTT. Filled out from reference TRBV9 and TRBJ1-1, the complete variable domain reads DSGVTQTPKHLITATGQRVTLRCSPRSGDLSVYWYQQSLDQGLQFLIQYYNGEERAKGNILERFSAQQFPDLHSELNLSSLELGDSALYFCASSLVGGPMNTEAFFGQGTRLTVV.

The chain couples TRBV9 to TRBJ1-3; 7 positions agree with TRBD1. Germline V lookup: CDR1 SGDLS, CDR2 YYNGEE. The V and J ends lost 4 bases and 4 bases, in that order; junction bases with no gene match: 5. This CDR3 has 14 amino acids. The CDR3 DNA reads TGTGCCAGCAGCTGGACAGGTGCGGGAAACACCATATATTTT. Encoded protein: CASSWTGAGNTIYF.

This sequence joins TRBV27 and TRBJ2-1, with 11 bases matching TRBD2. The V segment lost 3 bases and the J segment 5 bases; nucleotides outside the gene matches: 3. The CDR3 is made up of 15 amino acids. Germline V gives CDR1 MNHEY, CDR2 SMNVEV (reference sequence). CDR3 protein: CASSFSGRADNEQFF. CDR3 nucleotides: TGTGCCAGCAGTTTTAGCGGGAGGGCCGACAATGAGCAGTTCTTC.

This chain joins TRBV27 and TRBJ1-2; D may be TRBD1 (6 bases). Germline V gene lookup returns CDR1 MNHEY and CDR2 SMNVEV (reference sequence). V lost 4 bases and J 2 bases, leaving 20 bases between the germline ends. This CDR3 has 17 residues. The CDR3 is CASSSTGSGFLNYGYTF. The CDR3 DNA is TGTGCCAGCAGTTCTACAGGGTCGGGATTTTTGAACTATGGCTACACCTTC.

In DNA, the CDR3 is TGTGCCAGCAGCTTGGGCTCAGGGCCCCATGAAAAACTGTTTTTT. It translates to CASSLGSGPHEKLFF. This rearrangement joins TRBV7-6 to TRBJ1-4, with D possibly being TRBD1 (5 bases). This CDR3 has 15 residues. V was pared by 3 bases and J by 6 bases, with 14 bases between. Germline lookup yields CDR1 SGHVS and CDR2 FNYEAQ.

This chain joins TRBV9 and TRBJ2-3; TRBD1 is a possible D gene (7 bases). V lost 0 bases and J 1 base, leaving 21 bases between the germline ends. The germline V gene has CDR1 SGDLS and CDR2 YYNGEE. This CDR3 region has 19 residues. The CDR3 loop reads CASSVAPRKQGGGTDTQYF. CDR3 DNA sequence: TGTGCCAGCAGCGTAGCCCCGAGAAAGCAGGGGGGAGGCACAGATACGCAGTATTTT.